The sequence of this T cell receptor beta chain was determined in a study of tumor and adjacent non-tumor tissue in lung cancer. Turning to the study itself: Stage I to III disease affected ten to eleven men and roughly five women aged about 31 to 76.

Study-level findings and limits: Tumor repertoires had a smaller top 100 clone share than normal lung. Significantly higher TCR diversity was found in tumor than normal lung.

Three rounds of nested PCR, following a modified ARM-PCR protocol, produced the TCRbeta library. One entry per CDR3 protein results from TCRdb running MiXCR on the multiplex PCR reads. The sample includes roughly 70,000 distinct CDR3 sequences, roughly 75% seen only once; the top ten take about 30%. The germline V gene has CDR1 DFQATT and CDR2 SNEGSKA (reference sequence). With 8 bases removed from V and 6 bases from J, the gap between germline ends came to 20 bases. CDR3 size: 14 residues. RNA was extracted from bulk tissue without any cell sorting. This non-tumor lung sample came from over 3 cm beyond the tumor edge. A remark on this clonotype: Its antigen remains unidentified.

The sequence came from a woman in her forties or fifties with non-small cell lung cancer. Specimen: distant non-tumor lung tissue. V is TRBV20-1 and J is TRBJ2-1; maybe TRBD1 (6 bases). The CDR3 sequence is CSRSAYIGGNEQFF. Here the CDR3 DNA reads TGCAGTCGGTCCGCATATATAGGGGGCAATGAGCAGTTCTTC.